This T cell receptor (beta chain) was retrieved from a study of neurological immune-mediated disorders. Regarding the study as a whole: Expanded clones shared no CDR3 amino acid sequences across subjects, suggesting private repertoires in all groups. Phylogenetic grouping put 18 of 34 multiple sclerosis patients' repertoires into one related-CDR3 cluster, a possible signature.

The germline CDR1 and CDR2 sequences are MNHEY and SVGEGT. The ends lost 7 bases at V and 2 bases at J; junction bases unmatched: 6. This CDR3 region has 15 residues. 5'RACE employing 10-nucleotide random UMIs yielded the cDNA. TCRdb re-derived calls from the 5' RACE reads in MiXCR, one entry per CDR3 protein. The sample contains roughly 21,000 distinct CDR3 sequences, roughly 17% of which appear only once. This clonotype was picked up many times. What it binds is unknown. The V gene is TRBV6-2 or TRBV6-3, the J gene TRBJ2-3; 10 bases are a match to TRBD2. The sample was CD8+ T cells from blood. This TCR was recovered from a woman between 18 and 29 years old with multiple sclerosis. The CDR3 loop is CASNQLAGDTDTQYF. CDR3 coding DNA: TGTGCCAGCAACCAGCTAGCGGGAGACACAGATACGCAGTATTTT.